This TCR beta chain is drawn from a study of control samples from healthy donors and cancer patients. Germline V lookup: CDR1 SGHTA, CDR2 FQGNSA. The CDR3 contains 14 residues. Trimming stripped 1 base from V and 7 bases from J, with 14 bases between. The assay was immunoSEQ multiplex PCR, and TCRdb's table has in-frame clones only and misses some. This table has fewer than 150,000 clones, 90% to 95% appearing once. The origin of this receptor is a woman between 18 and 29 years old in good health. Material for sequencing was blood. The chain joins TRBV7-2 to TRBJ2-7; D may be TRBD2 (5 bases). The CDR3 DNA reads TGTGCCAGCAGCTTAGTGCCGCGAACGGGGGAGCAGTACTTC. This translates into CASSLVPRTGEQYF.